This is a list of T cell receptor beta chains from one sample in a study of Ad26.COV2.S vaccination and SARS-CoV-2 variants. Profiling relied on immunoSEQ multiplex PCR, and the TCRdb table lists in-frame clones only, not all of them. The sample comprises under 500,000 clones, 92% of which are singletons, and less than 2% rests with the top ten. The material sequenced was peripheral blood, taken in a trial of Ad26.COV2.S vaccine versus placebo. The receptors come from a person aged 18-60 years who received the Ad26.COV2.S COVID-19 vaccine or a placebo. Each CDR3 is given with its conserved first and last residue. Each record gives: J gene, V gene, CDR3 protein.

j_gene: TRBJ1-1; v_gene: TRBV15; CDR3aa: CATSRDGVGTEAFF
j_gene: TRBJ1-1; v_gene: TRBV4-3; CDR3aa: CASSQEPGLNTEAFF
j_gene: TRBJ1-1; v_gene: TRBV29-1; CDR3aa: CSVARLNTEAFF
j_gene: TRBJ2-7; v_gene: TRBV19; CDR3aa: CASSIGQGNSYEQYF
j_gene: TRBJ1-4; v_gene: TRBV11-2; CDR3aa: CASRQGFFATNEKLFF
j_gene: TRBJ2-7; v_gene: TRBV5-6; CDR3aa: CASSLVAGGSYEQYF
j_gene: TRBJ2-3; v_gene: TRBV24-1; CDR3aa: CATSDGGAGGDTQYF
j_gene: TRBJ2-7; v_gene: TRBV11-2; CDR3aa: CASSLDLGTPLSYEQYF
j_gene: TRBJ2-7; v_gene: TRBV11-3; CDR3aa: CASSFGTSYEQYF
j_gene: TRBJ1-1; v_gene: TRBV13; CDR3aa: CASSLVGGGEDTEAFF
j_gene: TRBJ2-5; v_gene: TRBV5-1; CDR3aa: CASSLGPQGGGETQYF
j_gene: TRBJ2-5; v_gene: TRBV5-1; CDR3aa: CASSLRASQETQYF
j_gene: TRBJ1-4; v_gene: TRBV19; CDR3aa: CASSIDRGEKLFF
j_gene: TRBJ2-7; v_gene: TRBV7-2; CDR3aa: CASSRQLGTGSSYEQYF
j_gene: TRBJ1-3; v_gene: TRBV7-9; CDR3aa: CASSTPGRNTIYF
j_gene: TRBJ1-5; v_gene: TRBV6-2/TRBV6-3; CDR3aa: CASSLSPINQPQHF
j_gene: TRBJ1-2; v_gene: TRBV15; CDR3aa: CATSRDRRAGDYGYTF
j_gene: TRBJ2-1; v_gene: TRBV27; CDR3aa: CASSLLGRGLGNEQFF
j_gene: TRBJ1-1; v_gene: TRBV27; CDR3aa: CASSLQGGNTEAFF
j_gene: TRBJ1-1; v_gene: TRBV12-3/TRBV12-4; CDR3aa: CATQPMNTEAFF
j_gene: TRBJ2-1; v_gene: TRBV5-4; CDR3aa: CASSPDENEQFF
j_gene: TRBJ2-2; v_gene: TRBV5-1; CDR3aa: CASYPDSSNTGELFF
j_gene: TRBJ1-2; v_gene: TRBV6-1; CDR3aa: CASSESGVGPGGYTF
j_gene: TRBJ1-2; v_gene: TRBV7-2; CDR3aa: CASSLAPGANYGYTF
j_gene: TRBJ2-7; v_gene: TRBV7-6; CDR3aa: CASSLAGGEPYEQYF
j_gene: TRBJ2-1; v_gene: TRBV5-1; CDR3aa: CASSPGQYNEQFF
j_gene: TRBJ1-2; v_gene: TRBV30; CDR3aa: CAWSRGGKGYGYTF
j_gene: TRBJ1-5; v_gene: TRBV30; CDR3aa: CAWGPPGSNQPQHF
j_gene: TRBJ2-7; v_gene: TRBV6-5; CDR3aa: CASSPTGQGAGEQYF
j_gene: TRBJ1-5; v_gene: TRBV6-6; CDR3aa: CASSYAVLSNQPQHF
j_gene: TRBJ2-6; v_gene: TRBV28; CDR3aa: CASSLDGSGANVLTF
j_gene: TRBJ2-2; v_gene: TRBV5-1; CDR3aa: CASSPVAQPNTGELFF
j_gene: TRBJ2-7; v_gene: TRBV19; CDR3aa: CASRPRGGTGNEQYF
j_gene: TRBJ2-5; v_gene: TRBV18; CDR3aa: CASSPSGGYQETQYF
j_gene: TRBJ2-5; v_gene: TRBV4-3; CDR3aa: CASSQDLQGGETQYF
j_gene: TRBJ2-5; v_gene: TRBV28; CDR3aa: CASSLPGGVQETQYF